This record looks at one T cell receptor (beta chain) sequence and its context. No antigen is known for it. The data stem from a study of T cell responses to AZD1222 COVID-19 vaccine. Overall study: Analysis merged second doses at about 4 or about 12 weeks.

Findings and limits, study-wide: The sample set comprised mostly white British donors with more females, and clonal diversity was possibly underestimated.

The CDR3 is made up of 12 amino acids. Germline V lookup: CDR1 MDHEN, CDR2 SYDVKM. The V end lost 3 bases, the J end lost 4 bases, and 6 bases lay between the germline ends. Repertoires were generated with immunoSEQ multiplex PCR, while TCRdb's copy carries only in-frame clones and drops some. In the table there are approximately 170,000 clones, around 93% of which are singletons. The clonotype comes from an adult in good health. J is TRBJ2-5 and V is TRBV28; D not resolved. The material was peripheral blood, obtained on day 0 of AZD1222 vaccination. CDR3 region: CASSFSLETQYF. The CDR3 DNA reads as TGTGCCAGCAGTTTTTCGTTAGAGACCCAGTACTTC.